The clone carrying this TCR beta chain was detected once. Its antigen is undetermined. The sample comes from a study of memory CD4+ T cells and cytomegalovirus serostatus. Study-level background: This sample comes from healthy Belgian adults, 9 CMV seropositive, roughly 22 seronegative. Study findings and constraints: Suggested: most of the CMV-linked TCR signature lies in CD4+ memory cells. Median bootstrapped AUC for CMV status was about 0.95 originally, less than 0.92 US-trained.

The sort gate was single viable CD3+CD4+CD8-CD45RO+ cells for memory CD4+ T cells. CMV serostatus came from serum IgG against pp150, pp28, p38, p52. Germline values: CDR1 MNHNS, CDR2 SASEGT. This CDR3 region has 11 residues. Between the trimmed V and J ends, which lost 5 bases and 11 bases, there was a span of 12 bases. Assay used: immunoSEQ multiplex PCR; TCRdb lists only in-frame clones, some missing. The table lists 54,000 or so clones, roughly 81% of them singletons. The sample was memory CD4+ T cells from blood. The TCR sequence derives from an adult in good health and CMV-seronegative. The V and J genes are TRBV6-1 and TRBJ1-1; D is unresolved. CDR3 sequence reads: CASSYKGYAFF. CDR3 sequence (DNA): TGTGCCAGCAGTTACAAGGGCTACGCTTTCTTT.